This TCR beta chain originates from a study of T cell changes during pregnancy in multiple sclerosis. Libraries were prepared by immunoSEQ multiplex PCR; TCRdb keeps only in-frame clonotypes and omits some of them. The sample has 60,000 to 85,000 clones, roughly nine tenths seen once. The CDR3 length is 14 residues. V shed 3 bases, J shed 2 bases, and the junction held 3 bases outside the gene matches. Germline V gives CDR1 MNHNS, CDR2 SASEGT. This TCR came from a female donor with multiple sclerosis, enrolled in a pregnancy study. Specimen: peripheral blood, collected in the second trimester of pregnancy. The rearrangement uses TRBV6-1 and TRBJ1-2, with 7 positions matching TRBD1. DNA of the CDR3: TGTGCCAGCAGTGAGGAGGGGGCGAACTATGGCTACACCTTC. As protein: CASSEEGANYGYTF.